The rows below give T cell receptor beta chains drawn from one sample of a study of Graves' ophthalmopathy and Graves' hyperthyroidism. Each CDR3 protein gets one entry after TCRdb re-called the multiplex PCR reads with MiXCR. This sample carries 200,000 to 250,000 distinct CDR3 sequences, roughly 21% of them seen once, and the ten largest clones take 43%. The sample taken for sequencing was peripheral blood. These receptors were obtained from a woman aged 45-60 years with Graves' ophthalmopathy. Each CDR3 is given with its conserved first and last residue. Clone size is stated in some rows and not others, as once, few, many or a class when expanded.

V gene	clone size	CDR3 protein
TRBV7-8	.	CASRFGQGAFYEQYF
TRBV28	many	CASSLFGVAYEQYF
TRBV29-1	many	CSSVIQETQYF
TRBV28	many	CASSTTGVIEAFF
TRBV30	many	CAWDTGGSQPQHF
TRBV30	.	CAWSVSTVGLSGANVLTF
TRBV5-1	many	CASSSSSYEQYF
TRBV19	many	CASTRTSGSLTYEQYF
TRBV12-3/TRBV12-4	.	CASTLPGTPNTEAFF
TRBV5-1	many	CASSPGHSNTGELFF
TRBV6-5	.	CASSYSMGDQETQYF
TRBV20-1	many	CSARDVRGSPYEQYF
TRBV6-1	many	CASSPLFQAQPQHF
TRBV7-9	many	CASRRDPTHEQYF
TRBV6-5	.	CASSSGQGKPQHF
TRBV5-1	few	CASSLQGRSTEAFF
TRBV9	many	CASSPLQGEGYEQYF
TRBV30	.	CACHSLPYGYTF
TRBV5-6	few	CASSKRQGWSPLHF
TRBV11-1	many	CASSLAVYEQYF
TRBV6-1	.	CASSQDGTGLRQPQHF
TRBV6-1	once	CASRRPPGQTNYGYTF
TRBV28	.	CASSPPPGGRGNQPQHF
TRBV6-5	many	CASSYALVVQDDATNEKLFF
TRBV28	many	CASSFQHPYEQYF
TRBV11-1	many	CASSPGQGQVNTEAFF
TRBV7-2	many	CASSQGTSGSRNIQYF
TRBV7-2	few	CASSRGQGLYEQYF
TRBV30	many	CAWAAGDKNTEAFF
TRBV20-1	many	CSAREGGKTQYF
TRBV11-2	many	CASSPIGGGRETQYF